A selection of T cell receptor beta chains follows, all from one sample in a study of blood T cell repertoires in COVID-19. Generated by immunoSEQ multiplex PCR, the TCRdb table keeps only in-frame clones and is missing some. The data hold 200,000 or so clones, with less than 90% observed a single time. Sequencing was performed on peripheral blood. The receptors derive from a man aged 65-85 years with active or convalescent COVID-19. CDR3s leave out the opening cysteine and the closing phenylalanine or tryptophan. Each record gives: V gene, J gene, CDR3 protein.

V: TRBV6-5; J: TRBJ1-1; CDR3: ASSRQGTTEAF
V: TRBV3-1/TRBV3-2; J: TRBJ2-7; CDR3: ASSQDGSYEQY
V: TRBV4-3; J: TRBJ1-3; CDR3: ASSQGASRGGNTIY
V: TRBV13; J: TRBJ1-2; CDR3: ASSLTGNYGYT
V: TRBV5-1; J: TRBJ1-6; CDR3: ASSPGTANNSPLH
V: TRBV3-1/TRBV3-2; J: TRBJ2-7; CDR3: ASSRRERTYEQY
V: TRBV5-1; J: TRBJ2-5; CDR3: ASSTGTGGFETQY
V: TRBV6-5; J: TRBJ2-3; CDR3: ASSYGGGAADTQY
V: TRBV19; J: TRBJ2-1; CDR3: ASGDSYNEQF
V: TRBV5-6; J: TRBJ2-2; CDR3: ASSLAGFGELF
V: TRBV2; J: TRBJ2-7; CDR3: ASTDRAYEQY
V: TRBV19; J: TRBJ1-5; CDR3: ASSYLDRKNQPQH
V: TRBV3-1/TRBV3-2; J: TRBJ1-2; CDR3: ASSQEPDRDYGYT
V: TRBV19; J: TRBJ2-2; CDR3: ASSPRDRVTGELF